These T cell receptor beta chains were read from a single sample in a study of cytomegalovirus exposure and HLA in healthy donors. Libraries were prepared by immunoSEQ multiplex PCR; TCRdb keeps only in-frame clonotypes and omits some of them. The sample records more than 95,000 clones, under 85% being singletons. The sequenced material came from PBMCs. The receptors were gathered from a man aged 40-49 years in good health and CMV-seronegative. CDR3s include the opening cysteine and the closing phenylalanine or tryptophan. Each record gives: J gene, V gene, D gene, clone size, CDR3 protein, CDR3 DNA. The D gene is left open where the match is weak. Clone sizes are given selectively: once, few, many, or a class where the clone is expanded.

J gene: TRBJ1-2
V gene: TRBV6-5
D gene: -
clone size: -
CDR3 protein: CASSYGGADGYTF
CDR3 DNA: TGTGCCAGCAGTTACGGGGGCGCGGATGGCTACACCTTC

J gene: TRBJ1-1
V gene: TRBV19
D gene: -
clone size: -
CDR3 protein: CASTRDFVRDEAFF
CDR3 DNA: TGTGCCAGTACCCGGGACTTTGTGAGAGATGAAGCTTTCTTT

J gene: TRBJ2-2
V gene: TRBV6-1
D gene: TRBD1
clone size: few
CDR3 protein: CASTFGTGDTGELFF
CDR3 DNA: TGTGCCAGCACCTTCGGGACAGGGGACACCGGGGAGCTGTTTTTT

J gene: TRBJ2-7
V gene: TRBV11-2
D gene: -
clone size: few
CDR3 protein: CASSPLDKPYEQYF
CDR3 DNA: TGTGCCAGCAGCCCGCTGGACAAACCCTACGAGCAGTACTTC

J gene: TRBJ2-3
V gene: TRBV14
D gene: -
clone size: -
CDR3 protein: CASTSGLYGDTQYF
CDR3 DNA: TGTGCCAGCACTTCTGGACTGTACGGCGATACGCAGTATTTT

J gene: TRBJ2-1
V gene: TRBV28
D gene: TRBD2
clone size: -
CDR3 protein: CASSSGLAGGEQFF
CDR3 DNA: TGTGCCAGCAGTTCGGGACTAGCGGGAGGTGAGCAGTTCTTC

J gene: TRBJ2-5
V gene: TRBV29-1
D gene: -
clone size: -
CDR3 protein: CSVDWHRETQYF
CDR3 DNA: TGCAGCGTTGACTGGCACCGAGAGACCCAGTACTTC

J gene: TRBJ1-4
V gene: TRBV7-2
D gene: -
clone size: few
CDR3 protein: CASSRNRQGRIEKLFF
CDR3 DNA: TGTGCCAGCAGCCGAAATCGGCAGGGGCGAATTGAAAAACTGTTTTTT

J gene: TRBJ2-1
V gene: TRBV5-1
D gene: TRBD1
clone size: once
CDR3 protein: CASSPLLDRGLLLLQFF
CDR3 DNA: TGCGCCAGCAGCCCACTACTGGACAGGGGATTACTACTTCTCCAGTTCTTC

J gene: TRBJ1-2
V gene: TRBV7-2
D gene: TRBD1
clone size: few
CDR3 protein: CASSSKAGTGYGYTF
CDR3 DNA: TGTGCCAGCAGCTCTAAAGCCGGGACAGGGTATGGCTACACCTTC

J gene: TRBJ1-2
V gene: TRBV29-1
D gene: -
clone size: -
CDR3 protein: CSVEAQGFDYGYTF
CDR3 DNA: TGCAGCGTTGAAGCCCAGGGGTTTGACTATGGCTACACCTTC

J gene: TRBJ2-2
V gene: TRBV4-3
D gene: TRBD1
clone size: -
CDR3 protein: CASSQVGMGQVNTGELFF
CDR3 DNA: TGCGCCAGCAGCCAAGTGGGGATGGGACAGGTGAACACCGGGGAGCTGTTTTTT

J gene: TRBJ2-7
V gene: TRBV5-1
D gene: -
clone size: -
CDR3 protein: CASSLADEQYF
CDR3 DNA: TGCGCCAGCAGCTTGGCGGACGAGCAGTACTTC

J gene: TRBJ1-1
V gene: TRBV27
D gene: -
clone size: -
CDR3 protein: CASSLSVRTEAFF
CDR3 DNA: TGTGCCAGCAGTTTATCTGTGAGGACTGAAGCTTTCTTT

J gene: TRBJ1-2
V gene: TRBV29-1
D gene: TRBD1
clone size: few
CDR3 protein: CSVGGQGAKDYGYTF
CDR3 DNA: TGCAGCGTGGGGGGACAGGGGGCCAAGGACTATGGCTACACCTTC

J gene: TRBJ1-3
V gene: TRBV27
D gene: TRBD1
clone size: -
CDR3 protein: CASGQTGHFGNTIYF
CDR3 DNA: TGTGCCAGCGGGCAGACAGGGCACTTTGGAAACACCATATATTTT

J gene: TRBJ1-1
V gene: TRBV5-8
D gene: -
clone size: -
CDR3 protein: CASSLDRVNTEAFF
CDR3 DNA: TGTGCCAGCAGCTTGGACAGAGTGAACACTGAAGCTTTCTTT

J gene: TRBJ1-2
V gene: TRBV4-1
D gene: TRBD1
clone size: -
CDR3 protein: CASSQAVLPDRGVGYTF
CDR3 DNA: TGCGCCAGCAGCCAAGCCGTGTTACCGGACAGGGGCGTTGGCTACACCTTC

J gene: TRBJ2-1
V gene: TRBV5-1
D gene: TRBD2
clone size: -
CDR3 protein: CATGGSYNEQFF
CDR3 DNA: TGCGCGACGGGGGGTTCCTACAATGAGCAGTTCTTC

J gene: TRBJ2-1
V gene: TRBV9
D gene: -
clone size: -
CDR3 protein: CASSGGGPSYNEQFF
CDR3 DNA: TGTGCCAGCAGTGGTGGAGGGCCCTCCTACAATGAGCAGTTCTTC

J gene: TRBJ1-5
V gene: TRBV27
D gene: -
clone size: few
CDR3 protein: CASSQSGVGQNQPQHF
CDR3 DNA: TGTGCCAGCAGTCAATCAGGGGTGGGGCAGAATCAGCCCCAGCATTTT

J gene: TRBJ2-1
V gene: TRBV2
D gene: -
clone size: -
CDR3 protein: CASSEYGLGGNEQFF
CDR3 DNA: TGTGCCAGCAGTGAATACGGGCTAGGGGGCAATGAGCAGTTCTTC

J gene: TRBJ2-7
V gene: TRBV5-1
D gene: -
clone size: -
CDR3 protein: CASSAPGSQPYEQYF
CDR3 DNA: TGCGCCAGCAGCGCACCGGGATCGCAACCCTACGAGCAGTACTTC

J gene: TRBJ1-2
V gene: TRBV27
D gene: -
clone size: -
CDR3 protein: CASSLSPGLDYGYTF
CDR3 DNA: TGTGCCAGCAGTTTATCTCCAGGGTTGGACTATGGCTACACCTTC

J gene: TRBJ2-1
V gene: TRBV5-1
D gene: TRBD2
clone size: -
CDR3 protein: CASSLYSGRINEQFF
CDR3 DNA: TGCGCCAGCAGCTTGTATAGCGGGAGAATCAATGAGCAGTTCTTC

J gene: TRBJ1-1
V gene: TRBV25-1
D gene: -
clone size: -
CDR3 protein: CASKAGGSWNTEAFF
CDR3 DNA: TGTGCCAGCAAGGCGGGGGGCAGCTGGAACACTGAAGCTTTCTTT

J gene: TRBJ2-7
V gene: TRBV27
D gene: TRBD2
clone size: -
CDR3 protein: CASSWGTSGGTYEQYF
CDR3 DNA: TGTGCCAGCAGTTGGGGGACTAGCGGGGGAACCTACGAGCAGTACTTC

J gene: TRBJ2-3
V gene: TRBV4-1
D gene: -
clone size: -
CDR3 protein: CASSQSFPVPDTQYF
CDR3 DNA: TGCGCCAGCAGCCAATCGTTCCCGGTTCCAGATACGCAGTATTTT

J gene: TRBJ2-7
V gene: TRBV7-8
D gene: -
clone size: few
CDR3 protein: CASSLVGGYEQYF
CDR3 DNA: TGTGCCAGCAGCTTAGTTGGGGGGTACGAGCAGTACTTC

J gene: TRBJ1-5
V gene: TRBV9
D gene: -
clone size: once
CDR3 protein: CASSVAPRSSQPQHF
CDR3 DNA: TGTGCCAGCAGCGTAGCCCCTCGGTCTTCTCAGCCCCAGCATTTT

J gene: TRBJ1-2
V gene: TRBV6-1
D gene: -
clone size: -
CDR3 protein: CASSDPGPAYGYTF
CDR3 DNA: TGTGCCAGCAGTGACCCAGGGCCGGCCTATGGCTACACCTTC

J gene: TRBJ1-2
V gene: TRBV5-6
D gene: -
clone size: few
CDR3 protein: CASSLRGKLIYGYTF
CDR3 DNA: TGTGCCAGCAGCTTGCGGGGGAAGTTAATTTATGGCTACACCTTC

J gene: TRBJ2-7
V gene: TRBV28
D gene: -
clone size: -
CDR3 protein: CASSATYPYEQYF
CDR3 DNA: TGTGCCAGCAGTGCGACATATCCCTACGAGCAGTACTTC